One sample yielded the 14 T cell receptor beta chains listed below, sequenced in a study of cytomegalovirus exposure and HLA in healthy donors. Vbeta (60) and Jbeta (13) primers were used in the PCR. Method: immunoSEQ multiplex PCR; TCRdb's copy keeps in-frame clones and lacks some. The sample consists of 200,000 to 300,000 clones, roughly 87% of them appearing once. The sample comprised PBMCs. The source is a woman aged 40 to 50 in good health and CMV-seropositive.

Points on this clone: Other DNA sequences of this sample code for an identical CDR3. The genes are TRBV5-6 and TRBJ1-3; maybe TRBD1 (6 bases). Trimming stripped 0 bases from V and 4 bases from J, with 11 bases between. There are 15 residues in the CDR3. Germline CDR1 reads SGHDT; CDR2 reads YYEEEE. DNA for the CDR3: TGTGCCAGCAGCTTGGGGCAGGGGACCGGAAACACCATATATTTT. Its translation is CASSLGQGTGNTIYF.

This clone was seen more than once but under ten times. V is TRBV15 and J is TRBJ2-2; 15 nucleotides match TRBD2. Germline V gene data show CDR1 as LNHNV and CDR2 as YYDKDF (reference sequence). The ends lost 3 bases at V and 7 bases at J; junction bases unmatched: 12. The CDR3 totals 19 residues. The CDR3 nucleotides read TGTGCCACCAGCAGTGGACTAGCGGGAGGGCCCGGAAAGGGCGGGGAGCTGTTTTTT. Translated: CATSSGLAGGPGKGGELFF.

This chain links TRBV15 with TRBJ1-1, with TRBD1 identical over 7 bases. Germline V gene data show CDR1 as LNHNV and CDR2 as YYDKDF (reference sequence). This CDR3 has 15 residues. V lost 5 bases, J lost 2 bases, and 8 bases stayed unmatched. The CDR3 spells CATSLTRGPNTEAFF. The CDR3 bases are TGTGCCACCAGCCTGACAAGGGGGCCAAACACTGAAGCTTTCTTT.

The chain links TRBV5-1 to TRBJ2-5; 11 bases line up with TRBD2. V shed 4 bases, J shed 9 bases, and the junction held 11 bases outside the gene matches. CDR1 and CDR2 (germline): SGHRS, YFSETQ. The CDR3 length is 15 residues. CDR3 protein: CASSLPLAGDGAQYF. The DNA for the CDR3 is TGCGCCAGCAGCCTACCACTAGCGGGGGACGGGGCCCAGTACTTC.

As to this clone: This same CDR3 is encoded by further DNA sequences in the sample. CDR3 region: CASSFGQGDGYTF. CDR3 DNA: TGTGCCAGCAGCTTTGGACAGGGGGATGGCTACACCTTC. V usage is TRBV7-9 and J usage is TRBJ1-2, with 10 bases lining up with TRBD1. CDR1 and CDR2 from the germline V gene are SEHNR and FQNEAQ (reference sequence). The V gene end was trimmed by 3 bases and the J gene end by 6 bases; junction bases not matched to a gene: 1. The CDR3 covers 13 residues.

The CDR3 nucleotides read TGTGCCAGCAGCCCGTACTTGACAGGGGAGGCCAACGTCCTGACTTTC. This encodes CASSPYLTGEANVLTF. The chain combines TRBV7-3 with TRBJ2-6; TRBD1 matches 8 bases. From germline, CDR1 is SGHTA and CDR2 FQGTGA. The CDR3 contains 16 residues. V was clipped by 5 bases and J by 6 bases; unmatched bases: 9.

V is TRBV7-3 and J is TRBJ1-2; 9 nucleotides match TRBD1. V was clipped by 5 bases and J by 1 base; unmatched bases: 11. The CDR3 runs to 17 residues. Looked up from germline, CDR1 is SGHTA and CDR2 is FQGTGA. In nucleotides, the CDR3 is TGTGCCAGCAGCCCCGCCGGGACAGGGAGCGTTAACTATGGCTACACCTTC. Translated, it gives CASSPAGTGSVNYGYTF.

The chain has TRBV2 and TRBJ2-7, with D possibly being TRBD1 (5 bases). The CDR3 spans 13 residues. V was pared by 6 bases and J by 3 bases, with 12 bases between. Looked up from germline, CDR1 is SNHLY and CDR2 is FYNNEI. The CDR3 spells CASRSPTGYEQYF. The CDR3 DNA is TGTGCCAGCAGATCCCCAACAGGCTACGAGCAGTACTTC.

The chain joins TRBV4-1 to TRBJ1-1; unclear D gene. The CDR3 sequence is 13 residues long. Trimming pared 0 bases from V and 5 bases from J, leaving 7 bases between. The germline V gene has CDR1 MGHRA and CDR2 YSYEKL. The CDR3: CASSQERWTEAFF. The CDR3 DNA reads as TGCGCCAGCAGCCAAGAACGGTGGACTGAAGCTTTCTTT.

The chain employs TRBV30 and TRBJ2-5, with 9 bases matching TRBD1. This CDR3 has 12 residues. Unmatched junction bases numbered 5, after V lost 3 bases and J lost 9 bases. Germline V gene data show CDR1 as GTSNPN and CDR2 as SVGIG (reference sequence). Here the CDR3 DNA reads TGTGCCTGGAGGGGACAGGGTGGATCCCAGTACTTC. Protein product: CAWRGQGGSQYF.

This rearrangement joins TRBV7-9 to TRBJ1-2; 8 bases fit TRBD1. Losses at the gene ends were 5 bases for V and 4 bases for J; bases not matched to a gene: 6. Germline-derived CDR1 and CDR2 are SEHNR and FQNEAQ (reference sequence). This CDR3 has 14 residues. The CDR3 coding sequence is TGTGCCAGCAGCATACAGGGGGGAGTCTATGGCTACACCTTC. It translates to CASSIQGGVYGYTF.

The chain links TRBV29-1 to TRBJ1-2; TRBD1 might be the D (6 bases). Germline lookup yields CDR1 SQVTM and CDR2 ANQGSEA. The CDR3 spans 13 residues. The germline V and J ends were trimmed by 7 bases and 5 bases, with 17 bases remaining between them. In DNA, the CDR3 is TGCAGCGCCAAGGACAGCCGTCCTTATGGCTACACCTTC. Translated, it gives CSAKDSRPYGYTF.

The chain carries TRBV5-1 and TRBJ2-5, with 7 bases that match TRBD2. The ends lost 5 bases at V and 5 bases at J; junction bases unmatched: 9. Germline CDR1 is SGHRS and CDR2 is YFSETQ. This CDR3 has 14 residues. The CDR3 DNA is TGCGCCAGCAGATCAACAGCGGGGACGGAGACCCAGTACTTC. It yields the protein CASRSTAGTETQYF.

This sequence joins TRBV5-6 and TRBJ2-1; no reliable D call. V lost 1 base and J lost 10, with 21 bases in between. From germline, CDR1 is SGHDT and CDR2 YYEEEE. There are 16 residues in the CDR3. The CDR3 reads CASSLFRLGNPGEQFF. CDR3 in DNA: TGTGCCAGCAGCTTGTTTCGGCTAGGAAACCCTGGCGAGCAGTTCTTC.